This T cell receptor beta chain was recorded in a study of blood T cell repertoires in COVID-19. The overall study: Sites across the United States, Italy and Spain contributed samples from acute and convalescent COVID-19. From T cells, B-cell-depleted T cells, or PBMCs came the material, which was cDNA or gDNA.

Generated by immunoSEQ multiplex PCR, the TCRdb table keeps only in-frame clones and is missing some. The table lists about 140,000 clones, 88% of them singletons. Trimming shortened V by 6 bases and J by 7 bases, and 13 bases separated the two germline ends. CDR3 length equals 14 residues. Germline V gene lookup returns CDR1 LNHDA and CDR2 SQIVND (reference sequence). The clonotype was recovered from a man in his sixties or seventies with acute or convalescent COVID-19. The chain recombines TRBV19 with TRBJ1-6, with D perhaps TRBD1 (6 bases). Sample: peripheral blood. The CDR3 reads CASRRTETNSPLHF. The CDR3 nucleotides are TGTGCCAGTAGGAGGACAGAGACGAATTCACCCCTCCACTTT.